The clone carrying this TCR beta chain appeared once. The germline CDR1 and CDR2 sequences are LNHDA and SQIVND (reference sequence). Unmatched junction bases numbered 4, after V lost 3 bases and J lost 4 bases. This CDR3 comprises 15 residues. This record belongs to a study of blood T cell repertoires in COVID-19. Study background: Specimens from acute and convalescent COVID-19 originated in the United States, Italy and Spain. T cells, B-cell-depleted T cells, or PBMCs supplied cDNA or gDNA.

Study processing details: Estimation of nucleated cell counts was performed using reference gene primer amplification. TCRdb's copy holds only in-frame clones and misses some; the assay was immunoSEQ multiplex PCR. The DNA was the basis for D and trimming; V, J and clone size are from that table. The sample holds some 670,000 clones; 90% are singletons and the top ten take roughly 0.25%. This rearrangement joins TRBV19 to TRBJ2-1; 9 bases match TRBD1. Sequencing used peripheral blood. This clonotype was sampled from a woman aged 18 to 35 with acute or convalescent COVID-19. The CDR3 DNA follows: TGTGCCAGTAGTATGACAGGGGGACGATACAATGAGCAGTTCTTC. This codes for CASSMTGGRYNEQFF.